The 18 T cell receptor beta chains given below trace back to one sample, sequenced in a study of blood T cell repertoires in COVID-19 (dated by TCRdb to 2020 to 2021). Library generation was performed with the immunoSEQ multiplex PCR assay. As stored in TCRdb, this immuneACCESS dataset retains in-frame rearrangements with V and J assigned. A fraction of the clones does not appear; measured against another copy, unresolved V genes explain less than half of the discrepancy, and the remainder lacks a known reason. The sample table contains some 60,000 clones; only one count was recorded for more than 70% of them. The top ten constitute more than 7% of the sample. Sequencing was carried out using peripheral blood. The source of these receptors is a man aged 60 to 75 with acute or convalescent COVID-19.

The V and J genes are TRBV7-8 and TRBJ2-5; weak D call: TRBD2 (6 bases). Germline assignment: CDR1 SGHVS and CDR2 FQNEAQ. CDR3 length: 14 amino acids. V shed 1 base and J shed 4 bases, with 10 bases lying between them. The chain's CDR3 is CASSLVGGVETQYF. In nucleotides, the CDR3 is TGTGCCAGCAGCTTAGTGGGCGGGGTAGAGACCCAGTACTTC.

The chain recombines TRBV21-1 with TRBJ1-4; whether TRBD1, the table's D call, matches the DNA was not checked. TRBV21-1 is a pseudogene locus. The CDR3 extends over 13 amino acids. CDR3 coding DNA: TGTGCCATTACGAGACAGGAAGGTAAAAAACTGTTTTTT. This encodes CAITRQEGKKLFF.

The chain couples TRBV29-1 to TRBJ1-1; no reliable D call. The CDR3 has 13 amino acids. Looked up from germline, CDR1 is SQVTM and CDR2 is ANQGSEA. V lost 7 bases to trimming and J lost 5 bases, with 17 bases between them. CDR3 amino acids: CSASTSVDTEAFF. In nucleotides, the CDR3 is TGCAGCGCGTCGACTTCGGTGGATACTGAAGCTTTCTTT.

This chain links TRBV7-2 with TRBJ1-6; the D is unclear. Between the trimmed V and J ends, which lost 1 base and 7 bases, there was a span of 11 bases. Germline V gives CDR1 SGHTA, CDR2 FQGNSA. The CDR3 consists of 15 residues. CDR3 in DNA: TGTGCCAGCAGCTTAGATAACAGACCAAATTCACCCCTCCACTTT. Its protein is CASSLDNRPNSPLHF.

CDR3 bases: TGTGCCAGCAGTTTAGTACAGGGTAACAATTCACCCCTCCACTTT. This codes for CASSLVQGNNSPLHF. J is TRBJ1-6 and V is TRBV27; tentatively, D is TRBD1 (6 bases). V lost 2 bases to trimming and J lost 7 bases, with 12 bases between them. CDR1 MNHEY and CDR2 SMNVEV come from the germline V gene (reference sequence). The CDR3 totals 15 residues.

This sequence joins TRBV29-1 and TRBJ1-4; D possibly corresponds to TRBD1 (5 bases). V lost 7 bases and J lost 5, with 14 bases in between. The V gene's germline CDR1 is SQVTM and CDR2 ANQGSEA. The CDR3 is made up of 13 amino acids. The CDR3 reads CSARDRPNEKLFF. The CDR3 coding sequence is TGCAGCGCCCGAGACAGACCGAATGAAAAACTGTTTTTT.

J is TRBJ2-3 and V is TRBV9; no definite D call. V shed 0 bases and J shed 6 bases, with 14 bases lying between them. Per the germline V gene, CDR1 is SGDLS and CDR2 is YYNGEE. The CDR3 is 15 amino acids. The CDR3 DNA sequence: TGTGCCAGCAGCGTAGGCGCGGTCCCCTCGGATACGCAGTATTTT. This gives the protein CASSVGAVPSDTQYF.

In its sample, this clone was seen once. This chain links TRBV6-5 with TRBJ1-2, with 7 bases that match TRBD1. The CDR3 is 14 amino acids. Germline lookup yields CDR1 MNHEY and CDR2 SVGAGI. Trimming at V came to 7 bases and at J to 7 bases, leaving 12 bases not matched to a gene. The CDR3 nucleotides read TGTGCCAGCACTCAGAGCAGGGGGAAGGCTGGCTACACCTTC. Its protein product is CASTQSRGKAGYTF.

V usage is TRBV7-6 and J usage is TRBJ1-1; 10 bases match TRBD1. The CDR3 is made up of 16 amino acids. Germline values: CDR1 SGHVS, CDR2 FNYEAQ. V shed 4 bases, J shed 0 bases, and the junction held 5 bases outside the gene matches. The CDR3 region has the DNA TGTGCCAGCAGCTCCGGGACAGGGGCCGTGAACACTGAAGCTTTCTTT. This gives the protein CASSSGTGAVNTEAFF.

The chain uses TRBV7-2 and TRBJ1-6; weak D call: TRBD1 (6 bases). CDR1 SGHTA and CDR2 FQGNSA come from the germline V gene. CDR3 length: 14 amino acids. Trimming removed 4 bases from V and 11 bases from J, with 15 bases in between. The CDR3 coding sequence is TGTGCCAGCAGCTCTGGGTCCAGGGGAACACCCCTCCACTTT. Protein sequence: CASSSGSRGTPLHF.

The genes are TRBV6-5 and TRBJ2-1; D is uncertain. This CDR3 comprises 15 residues. V dropped 6 bases and J dropped 0 bases, with 12 bases sitting between them. Germline CDR1 reads MNHEY; CDR2 reads SVGAGI. CDR3 nucleotide sequence: TGTGCCAGCAGCTCTCCAACGCGCTCCTACAATGAGCAGTTCTTC. Amino acids: CASSSPTRSYNEQFF.

The V call is TRBV4-1, the J call TRBJ2-1; a possible D gene is TRBD2 (6 bases). Germline lookup yields CDR1 MGHRA and CDR2 YSYEKL. The V end was cut by 0 bases, the J end by 0 bases, with 12 bases between. The CDR3 contains 17 residues. The CDR3 DNA sequence: TGCGCCAGCAGCCAAGAGGTCGGGGGTAGCTCCTACAATGAGCAGTTCTTC. This translates into CASSQEVGGSSYNEQFF.

This clone was seen a handful of times. The V call is TRBV4-1, the J call TRBJ1-6; 10 bases agree with TRBD1. CDR1 and CDR2 (germline): MGHRA, YSYEKL. V gave up 0 bases and J gave up 9 bases; unmatched junction bases: 5. The CDR3 length is 16 residues. CDR3 bases: TGCGCCAGCAGCCAAGATTGGGGACAGGGGTTTTCACCCCTCCACTTT. As protein: CASSQDWGQGFSPLHF.

V is TRBV7-8 and J is TRBJ2-5; tentative D call: TRBD2 (7 bases). With 5 bases removed from V and 2 bases from J, the gap between germline ends came to 18 bases. The V gene's germline CDR1 is SGHVS and CDR2 FQNEAQ. This CDR3 contains 16 residues. CDR3 in DNA: TGTGCCAGCAGCCCTCTGGGGGGGCAATCGCAAGAGACCCAGTACTTC. Protein sequence: CASSPLGGQSQETQYF.

This clone was observed a few times. This sequence joins TRBV19 and TRBJ2-7; D unclear. The CDR3 contains 14 residues. Germline V gene data show CDR1 as LNHDA and CDR2 as SQIVND (reference sequence). Trimming removed 1 base at V and 2 bases at J, with 9 bases between. The CDR3, as DNA: TGTGCCAGTAGTATAGCTGGCAGTACCTACGAGCAGTACTTC. Its translation is CASSIAGSTYEQYF.

The J gene is TRBJ1-2, the V gene TRBV14, with D maybe TRBD1 (5 bases). The V and J ends lost 3 bases and 8 bases respectively, with 16 bases between them. In germline, CDR1 is SGHDN, CDR2 FVKESK. The CDR3 is 14 amino acids. The chain's CDR3 is CASSQARVLDGYTF. DNA for the CDR3: TGTGCCAGCAGCCAGGCCAGGGTATTGGACGGCTACACCTTC.

This clone was detected a few times. V gene TRBV15 combines with J gene TRBJ1-4; 9 bases are shared with TRBD1. With V trimmed by 5 bases and J by 4 bases, 5 bases remained unmatched. The CDR3 has 15 amino acids. Germline lookup yields CDR1 LNHNV and CDR2 YYDKDF (reference sequence). CDR3 protein: CATSARQGVNEKLFF. The CDR3 region has the DNA TGTGCCACCAGCGCAAGACAGGGGGTTAATGAAAAACTGTTTTTT.

The CDR3 protein is CASSAPGTGGITIYF. In nucleotides, the CDR3 is TGTGCCAGTAGTGCGCCCGGGACAGGCGGGATCACCATATATTTT. The V and J genes are TRBV19 and TRBJ1-3; 8 positions agree with TRBD1. The CDR3 is 15 residues long. Germline CDR1 reads LNHDA; CDR2 reads SQIVND (reference sequence). V was clipped by 5 bases and J by 9 bases; unmatched bases: 12.